Below, one TCR beta chain is given with its context. Its antigen is unidentified. The sample is drawn from a study of T cell responses to AZD1222 COVID-19 vaccine. Trimming took off 0 bases at V and 3 bases at J, with 11 bases between the two ends. Germline CDR1 reads SGHRS; CDR2 reads YFSETQ. The CDR3 runs 15 residues. Findings and limits, study-wide: Just a handful of AZD1222 recipients were seropositive at baseline. Close to half of all spike-specific TCRs reportedly target regions of the variants that are unmutated.

The method was immunoSEQ multiplex PCR; TCRdb's version includes in-frame clones alone and lacks a portion of them. Of some 130,000 clones listed, about four fifths are singletons. The rearrangement uses TRBV5-1 and TRBJ2-3; D unresolved. The source was peripheral blood, collected on day 0 of AZD1222 vaccination. The TCR comes from an adult in good health. DNA of the CDR3: TGCGCCAGCAGCTTGGAAGGGTTTGGTACAGATACGCAGTATTTT. As protein: CASSLEGFGTDTQYF.